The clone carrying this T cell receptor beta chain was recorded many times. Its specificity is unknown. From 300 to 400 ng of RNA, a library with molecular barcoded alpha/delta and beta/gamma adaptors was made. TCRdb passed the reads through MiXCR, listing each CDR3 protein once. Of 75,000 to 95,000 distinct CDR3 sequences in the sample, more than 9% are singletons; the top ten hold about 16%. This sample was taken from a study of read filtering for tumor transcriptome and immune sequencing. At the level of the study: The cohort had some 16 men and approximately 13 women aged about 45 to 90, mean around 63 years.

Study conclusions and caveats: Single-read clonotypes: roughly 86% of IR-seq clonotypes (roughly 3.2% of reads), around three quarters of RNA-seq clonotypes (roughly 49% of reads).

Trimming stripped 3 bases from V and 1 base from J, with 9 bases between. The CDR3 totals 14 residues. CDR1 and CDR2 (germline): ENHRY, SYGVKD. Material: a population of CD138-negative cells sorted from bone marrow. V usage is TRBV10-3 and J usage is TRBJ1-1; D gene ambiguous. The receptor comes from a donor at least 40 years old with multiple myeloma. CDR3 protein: CAISELKGNTEAFF. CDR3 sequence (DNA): TGTGCCATCAGTGAATTGAAGGGGAACACTGAAGCTTTCTTT.